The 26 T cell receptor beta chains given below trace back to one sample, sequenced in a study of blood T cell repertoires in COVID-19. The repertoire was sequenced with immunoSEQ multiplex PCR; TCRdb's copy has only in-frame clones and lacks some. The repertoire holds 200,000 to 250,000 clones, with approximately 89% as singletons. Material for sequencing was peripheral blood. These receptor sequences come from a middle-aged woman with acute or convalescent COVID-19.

For the CDR3, the DNA is TGTGCCAGCAGATGGGCTACAGGGACTGAAGCTTTCTTT. It specifies CASRWATGTEAFF. The genes are TRBV11-2 and TRBJ1-1; maybe TRBD1 (6 bases). Trimming left V 6 bases short and J 5 bases short, with 13 bases between. CDR3 length: 13 residues. CDR1 is SGHAT, CDR2 FQNNGV, per germline. The variable domain in full, with the rest retrieved from reference TRBV11-2 and TRBJ1-1, is EAGVAQSPRYKIIEKRQSVAFWCNPISGHATLYWYQQILGQGPKLLIQFQNNGVVDDSQLPKDRFSAERLKGVDSTLKIQPAKLEDSAVYLCASRWATGTEAFFGQGTRLTVV.

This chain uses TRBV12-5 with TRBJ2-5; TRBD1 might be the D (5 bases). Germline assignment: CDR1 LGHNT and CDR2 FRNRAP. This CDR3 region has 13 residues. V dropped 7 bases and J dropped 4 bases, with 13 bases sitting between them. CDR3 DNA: TGTGCTAGTGCCCCCCAGGGCCCAGAGACCCAGTACTTC. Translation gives CASAPQGPETQYF.

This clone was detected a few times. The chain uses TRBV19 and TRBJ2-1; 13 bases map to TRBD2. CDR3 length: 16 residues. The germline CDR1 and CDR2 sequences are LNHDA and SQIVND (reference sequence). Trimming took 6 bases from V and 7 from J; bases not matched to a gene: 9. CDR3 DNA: TGTGCCAGTAGGCCGGGACTAGCGGGAAATCTAAATGAGCAGTTCTTC. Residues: CASRPGLAGNLNEQFF.

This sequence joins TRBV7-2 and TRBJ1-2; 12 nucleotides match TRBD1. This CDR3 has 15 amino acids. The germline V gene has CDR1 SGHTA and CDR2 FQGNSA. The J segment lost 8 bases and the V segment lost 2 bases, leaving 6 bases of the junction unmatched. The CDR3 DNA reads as TGTGCCAGCAGCTTACCGGGACAGGGGGCGTTCGGCTACACCTTC. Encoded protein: CASSLPGQGAFGYTF.

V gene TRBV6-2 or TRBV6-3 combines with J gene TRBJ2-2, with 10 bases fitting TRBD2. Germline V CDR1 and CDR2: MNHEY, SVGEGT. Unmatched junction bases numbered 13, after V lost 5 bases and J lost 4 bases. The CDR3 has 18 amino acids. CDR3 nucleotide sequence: TGTGCCAGCAGTACTCGGCTAGCGGGGGAACTGGGCACCGGGGAGCTGTTTTTT. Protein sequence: CASSTRLAGELGTGELFF.

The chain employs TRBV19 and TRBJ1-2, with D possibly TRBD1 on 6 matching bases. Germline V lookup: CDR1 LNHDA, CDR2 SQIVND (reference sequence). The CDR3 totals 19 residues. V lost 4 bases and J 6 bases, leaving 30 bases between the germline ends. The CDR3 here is CASSNLDGGGADPLNGYTF. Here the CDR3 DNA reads TGTGCCAGTAGTAATCTTGACGGCGGGGGGGCCGATCCCCTGAATGGCTACACCTTC.

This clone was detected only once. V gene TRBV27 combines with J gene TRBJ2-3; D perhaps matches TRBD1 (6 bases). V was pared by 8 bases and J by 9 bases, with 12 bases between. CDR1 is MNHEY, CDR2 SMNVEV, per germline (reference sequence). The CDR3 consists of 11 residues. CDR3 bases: TGTGCCAGCGGCACAGGGTACACGCAGTATTTT. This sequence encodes CASGTGYTQYF.

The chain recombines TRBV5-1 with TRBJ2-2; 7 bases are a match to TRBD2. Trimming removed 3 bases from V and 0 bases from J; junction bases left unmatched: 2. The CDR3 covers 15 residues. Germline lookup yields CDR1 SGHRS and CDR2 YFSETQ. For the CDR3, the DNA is TGCGCCAGCAGCTCCGGGGGGACGAACACCGGGGAGCTGTTTTTT. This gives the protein CASSSGGTNTGELFF.

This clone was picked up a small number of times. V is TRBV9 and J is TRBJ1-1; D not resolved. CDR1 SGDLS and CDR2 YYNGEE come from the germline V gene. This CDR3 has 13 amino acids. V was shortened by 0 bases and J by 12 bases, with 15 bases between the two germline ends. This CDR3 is CASSVDILRETFF. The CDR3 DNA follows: TGTGCCAGCAGCGTAGACATCCTGAGGGAAACTTTCTTT.

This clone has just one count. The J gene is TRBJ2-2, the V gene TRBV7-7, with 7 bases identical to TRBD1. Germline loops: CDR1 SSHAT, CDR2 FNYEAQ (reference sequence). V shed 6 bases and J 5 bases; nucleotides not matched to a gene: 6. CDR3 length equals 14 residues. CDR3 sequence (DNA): TGTGCCAGCAGTCCGGGACAGATGACCGGGGAGCTGTTTTTT. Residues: CASSPGQMTGELFF.

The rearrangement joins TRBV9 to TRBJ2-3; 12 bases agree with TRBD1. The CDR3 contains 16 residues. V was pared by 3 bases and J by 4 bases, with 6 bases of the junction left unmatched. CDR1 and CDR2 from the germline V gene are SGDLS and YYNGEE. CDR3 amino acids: CASSEGTGGLADTQYF. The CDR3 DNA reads TGTGCCAGCAGCGAGGGGACAGGGGGCTTGGCAGATACGCAGTATTTT.

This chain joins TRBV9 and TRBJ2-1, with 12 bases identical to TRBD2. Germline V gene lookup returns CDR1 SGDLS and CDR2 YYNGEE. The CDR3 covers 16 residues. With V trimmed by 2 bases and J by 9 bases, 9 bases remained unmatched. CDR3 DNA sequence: TGTGCCAGCAGCGTTTCTAGCGGGGGGGCTCAGGTTGAGCAGTTCTTC. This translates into CASSVSSGGAQVEQFF.

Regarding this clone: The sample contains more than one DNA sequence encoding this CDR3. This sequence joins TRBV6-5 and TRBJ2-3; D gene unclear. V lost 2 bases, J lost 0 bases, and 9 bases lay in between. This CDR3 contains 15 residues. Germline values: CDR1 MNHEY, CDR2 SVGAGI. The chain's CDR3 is CASSYAGASTDTQYF. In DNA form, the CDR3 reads TGTGCCAGCAGTTACGCAGGCGCTAGCACAGATACGCAGTATTTT.

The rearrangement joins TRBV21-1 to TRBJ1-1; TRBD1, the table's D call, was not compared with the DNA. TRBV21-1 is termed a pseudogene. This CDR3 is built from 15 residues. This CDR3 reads CASSGKGQGNTEAFF. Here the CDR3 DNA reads TGTGCCAGCAGCGGAAAGGGTCAGGGGAACACTGAAGCTTTCTTT.

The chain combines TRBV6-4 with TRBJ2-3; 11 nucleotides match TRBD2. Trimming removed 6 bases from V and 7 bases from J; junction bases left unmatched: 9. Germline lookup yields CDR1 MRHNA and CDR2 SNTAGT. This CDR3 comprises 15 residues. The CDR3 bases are TGTGCCAGCAGCTCACTAGCGGGGGACGCAAATACGCAGTATTTT. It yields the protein CASSSLAGDANTQYF.

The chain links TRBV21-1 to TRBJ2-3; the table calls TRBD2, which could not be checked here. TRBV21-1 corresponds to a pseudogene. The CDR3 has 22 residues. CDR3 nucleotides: TGTGCCAGCAGCAAAAAGACCCATCTAACTAGCGGGGGGACCAATAGCACAGATACGCAGTATTTT. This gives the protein CASSKKTHLTSGGTNSTDTQYF.

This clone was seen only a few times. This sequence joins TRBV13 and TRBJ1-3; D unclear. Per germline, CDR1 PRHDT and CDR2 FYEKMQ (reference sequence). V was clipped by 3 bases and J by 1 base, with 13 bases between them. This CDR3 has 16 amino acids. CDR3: CASSFSSQFSGNTIYF. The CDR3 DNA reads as TGTGCCAGCAGCTTCTCTTCTCAGTTTTCTGGAAACACCATATATTTT.

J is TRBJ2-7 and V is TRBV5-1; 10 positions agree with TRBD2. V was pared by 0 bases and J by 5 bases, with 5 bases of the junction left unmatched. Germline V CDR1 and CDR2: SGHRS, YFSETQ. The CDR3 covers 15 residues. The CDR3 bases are TGCGCCAGCAGCTTGGGGCCTAGCGGGGGCGACGAGCAGTACGTC. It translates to CASSLGPSGGDEQYV.

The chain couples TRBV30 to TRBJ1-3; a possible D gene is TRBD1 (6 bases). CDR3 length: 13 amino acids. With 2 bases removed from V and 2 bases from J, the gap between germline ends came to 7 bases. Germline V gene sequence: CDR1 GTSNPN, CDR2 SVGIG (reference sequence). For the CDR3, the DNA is TGTGCCTGGAGTAGGGGGACTGGAAACACCATATATTTT. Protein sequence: CAWSRGTGNTIYF.

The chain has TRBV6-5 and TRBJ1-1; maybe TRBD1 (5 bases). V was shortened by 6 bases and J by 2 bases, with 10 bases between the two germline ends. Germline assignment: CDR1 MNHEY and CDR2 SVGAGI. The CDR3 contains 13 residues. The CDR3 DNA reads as TGTGCCAGCAGCAAGACAGTTAACACTGAAGCTTTCTTT. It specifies CASSKTVNTEAFF.

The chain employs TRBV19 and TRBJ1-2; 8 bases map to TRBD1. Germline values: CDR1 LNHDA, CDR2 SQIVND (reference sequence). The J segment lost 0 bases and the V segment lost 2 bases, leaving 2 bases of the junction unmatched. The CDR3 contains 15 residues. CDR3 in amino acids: CASSIQGAANYGYTF. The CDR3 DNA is TGTGCCAGTAGTATACAGGGGGCGGCTAACTATGGCTACACCTTC. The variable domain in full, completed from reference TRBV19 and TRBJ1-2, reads DGGITQSPKYLFRKEGQNVTLSCEQNLNHDAMYWYRQDPGQGLRLIYYSQIVNDFQKGDIAEGYSVSREKKESFPLTVTSAQKNPTAFYLCASSIQGAANYGYTFGSGTRLTVV.

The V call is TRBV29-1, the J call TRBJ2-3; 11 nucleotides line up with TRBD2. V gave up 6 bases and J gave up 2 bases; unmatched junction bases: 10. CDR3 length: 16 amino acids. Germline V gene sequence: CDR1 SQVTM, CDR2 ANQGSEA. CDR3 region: CSVSTGGLAATDTQYF. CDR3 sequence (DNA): TGCAGCGTCAGCACAGGGGGACTAGCGGCCACAGATACGCAGTATTTT.

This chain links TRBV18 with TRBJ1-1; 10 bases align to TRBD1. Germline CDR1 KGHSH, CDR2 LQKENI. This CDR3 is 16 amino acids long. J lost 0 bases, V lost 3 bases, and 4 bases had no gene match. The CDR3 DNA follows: TGTGCCAGCTCACCGGGGACAGGGGCCATGAACACTGAAGCTTTCTTT. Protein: CASSPGTGAMNTEAFF.

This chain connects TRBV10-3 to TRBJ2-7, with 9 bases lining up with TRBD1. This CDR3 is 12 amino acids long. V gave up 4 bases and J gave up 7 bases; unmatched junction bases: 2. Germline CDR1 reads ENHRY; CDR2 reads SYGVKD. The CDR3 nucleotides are TGTGCCATCAGTGGACAGGGGGAAGAGCAGTACGTC. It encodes CAISGQGEEQYV.

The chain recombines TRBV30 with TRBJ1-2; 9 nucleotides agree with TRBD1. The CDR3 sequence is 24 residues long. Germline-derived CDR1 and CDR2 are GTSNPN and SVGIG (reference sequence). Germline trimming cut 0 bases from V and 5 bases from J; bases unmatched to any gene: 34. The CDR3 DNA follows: TGTGCCTGGAGTGTCAGGTCGGTGGGAACCCTGCAGGACAGGGGAATTCGGTTTTGGTATGGCTACACCTTC. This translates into CAWSVRSVGTLQDRGIRFWYGYTF.

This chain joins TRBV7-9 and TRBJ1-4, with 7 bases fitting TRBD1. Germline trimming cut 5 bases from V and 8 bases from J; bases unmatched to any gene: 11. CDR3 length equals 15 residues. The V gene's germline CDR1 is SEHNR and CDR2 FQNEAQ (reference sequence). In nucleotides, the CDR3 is TGTGCCAGCAGCCTAGTTAGACAGGGACGGGAAAAACTGTTTTTT. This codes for CASSLVRQGREKLFF.